The T cell receptor (beta chain) under discussion was sequenced for a study of glioma-infiltrating T cells after dendritic cell vaccination (dated by TCRdb to 2016 to 2018). Background on the whole study: The cohort included roughly 15 glioblastoma patients drawn from Phase I and II dendritic cell vaccination trials, of whom 9 were newly diagnosed and 6 had recurrent disease. Deep sequencing of TCR beta CDR3 regions was used to quantify tumor-infiltrating lymphocyte content and compare tumor and blood repertoires in dendritic cell-vaccinated glioblastoma patients. The vaccine was prepared from monocyte-derived dendritic cells that were cultured for seven days with IL-4 and GM-CSF and then pulsed overnight with autologous tumor lysate. Between 2003 and 2012, patients were given autologous tumor lysate-pulsed dendritic cell vaccination. Survival after dendritic cell vaccination was correlated with TCR sequencing metrics, such as TIL content and the overlap between tumor and blood repertoires. Three intradermal dendritic cell vaccine injections were administered to patients at biweekly intervals in the arm below the axilla.

Details on this clone: Its specific antigen is unknown. The record has no base qualities; no much larger clone is one base away.

TCRB CDR3 regions were amplified from about 2 ug genomic DNA, or all available DNA if less, using the immunoSEQ assay. For multiplex PCR, 60 forward primers for TCR V beta segments and 13 reverse primers for J beta segments were used. To estimate the number of reads per starting template, synthetic control templates were added to each sample at limiting dilution. The Illumina HiSeq System generated 87 bp sequencing reads. Turning to the authors' computational methods: To remove PCR and sequencing errors, closely related sequences were merged with a nearest neighbor algorithm. TCR overlap was defined as the percentage of unique tumor TCR beta sequences that were also found in the peripheral blood of the same patient. TCRdb retrieved this table from immuneACCESS and kept in-frame rearrangements only. Not all clones are present; in checked studies, unresolved V genes account for under half, and no reason is known for the remainder. The V and J calls and the clone size are those of that table, but D and trimming were determined from the DNA. Recorded for this sample are approximately 60,000 clones; roughly 86% of them occurred a single time. The ten largest account for under 14% of the sample.

Broader findings and caveats from the paper: The cohort was small and heterogeneous, few patients had complete blood and tumor sets, and even fewer had initial-recurrent tumor pairs. The response model built on TCR overlap across three groups was characterized as speculative, with prospective validation still needed. After dendritic cell vaccination, a higher estimated pretreatment TIL content predicted longer time to progression and overall survival. No direct relationship between TCR clonality and survival was found, suggesting a diverse polyclonal response may matter.

Reading from cysteine to phenylalanine, the CDR3 counts 13 amino acids. The DNA shown is the 39-base CDR3, in frame from base 1. V is reduced by 7 bases and J by 2 bases, leaving a spacing of 11 bases between them. For CDR1 and CDR2, the germline V gene lists SNHLY and FYNNEI. The time point label corresponds to: after dendritic cell vaccination, including at tumor progression/relapse. Selection of patients required sufficient residual fresh-frozen tumor tissue and over two years of available survival data. Molecular status otherwise varied across the glioblastoma patients, but none of them carried an isocitrate dehydrogenase mutation. PBMC were collected before vaccination, two weeks after the third vaccination, and at tumor progression if progression occurred. Genomic DNA was extracted with the Qiagen DNeasy Blood extraction Kit.

This clonotype originated in a human donor with glioblastoma. The rearranged segments are TRBV2 and TRBJ1-2; no D gene is confidently identified. Specimen: blood, collected after dendritic cell vaccination. CDR3 region: CASNPRENYGYTF. The DNA sequence is TGTGCCAGCAACCCGCGGGAAAACTATGGCTACACCTTC. The variable domain in full, with residues beyond the CDR3 obtained from the reference TRBV2 and TRBJ1-2 genes, is EPEVTQTPSHQVTQMGQEVILRCVPISNHLYFYWYRQILGQKVEFLVSFYNNEISEKSEIFDDQFSVERPDGSNFTLKIRSTKLEDSAMYFCASNPRENYGYTFGSGTRLTVV.